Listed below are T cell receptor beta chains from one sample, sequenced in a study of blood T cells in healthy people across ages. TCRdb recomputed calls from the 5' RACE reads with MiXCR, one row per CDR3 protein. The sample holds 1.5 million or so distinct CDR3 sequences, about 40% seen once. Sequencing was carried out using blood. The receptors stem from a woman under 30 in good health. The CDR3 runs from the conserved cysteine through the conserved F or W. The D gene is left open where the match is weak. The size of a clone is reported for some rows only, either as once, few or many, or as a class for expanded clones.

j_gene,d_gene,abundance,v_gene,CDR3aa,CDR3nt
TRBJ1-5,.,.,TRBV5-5,CASSLAARSGSNQPQHF,TGTGCCAGCAGCTTGGCCGCTCGATCGGGTAGCAATCAGCCCCAGCATTTT
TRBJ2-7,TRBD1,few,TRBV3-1,CASSQEPGTGSYEQYF,TGTGCCAGCAGCCAAGAACCCGGGACAGGGTCCTACGAGCAGTACTTC
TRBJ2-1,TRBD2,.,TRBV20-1,CSARDRSSGRAYNEQFF,TGCAGTGCTAGAGATCGAAGTAGCGGGAGGGCCTACAATGAGCAGTTCTTC
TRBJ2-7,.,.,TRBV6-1,CASRMTGALYEQYF,TGTGCCAGCCGAATGACAGGAGCCTTATACGAGCAGTACTTC
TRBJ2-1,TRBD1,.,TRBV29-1,CSVAEVDRGVQFF,TGCAGCGTTGCGGAGGTGGACAGGGGGGTGCAGTTCTTC
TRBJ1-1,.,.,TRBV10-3,CAISENLEGYMNTEAFF,TGTGCCATCAGTGAAAATCTGGAGGGGTACATGAACACTGAAGCTTTCTTT
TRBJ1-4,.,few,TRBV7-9,CASSLEAVTNEKLFF,TGTGCCAGCAGCTTGGAGGCTGTAACTAATGAAAAACTGTTTTTT
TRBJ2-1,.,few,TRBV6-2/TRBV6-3,CASSWVGSYNEQFF,TGTGCCAGCAGTTGGGTGGGCTCCTACAATGAGCAGTTCTTC
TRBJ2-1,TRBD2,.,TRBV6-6,CASSESGTSGRKQFF,TGTGCCAGCAGCGAAAGCGGGACTAGCGGGAGAAAACAGTTCTTC
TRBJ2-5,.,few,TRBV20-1,CSASHDDLRGETQYF,TGCAGTGCTAGTCATGATGACTTGCGGGGAGAGACCCAGTACTTC
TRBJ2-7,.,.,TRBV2,CASMADSYNEQYF,TGTGCCAGCATGGCGGACTCCTACAATGAGCAGTACTTC
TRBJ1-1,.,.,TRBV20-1,CSARDGYALTHEAFF,TGCAGTGCTAGAGACGGTTACGCCCTTACGCATGAAGCTTTCTTT
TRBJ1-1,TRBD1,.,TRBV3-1,CASSQGPSRGPGAEAFF,TGTGCCAGCAGCCAAGGGCCAAGCAGGGGGCCGGGCGCTGAAGCTTTCTTT
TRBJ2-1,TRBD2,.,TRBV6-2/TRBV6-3,CASSSDGPSGAYNEQFF,TGTGCCAGCAGTTCCGACGGCCCTAGCGGGGCCTACAATGAGCAGTTCTTC
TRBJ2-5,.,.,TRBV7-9,CASRPTAQETQYF,TGTGCCAGCAGACCGACCGCGCAAGAGACCCAGTACTTC
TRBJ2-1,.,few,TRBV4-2,CASSQDVAVYNEQFF,TGTGCCAGCAGCCAAGATGTAGCGGTCTACAATGAGCAGTTCTTC
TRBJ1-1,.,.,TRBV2,CASSEVLGYAEAFF,TGTGCCAGCAGTGAAGTGTTGGGGTACGCTGAAGCTTTCTTT
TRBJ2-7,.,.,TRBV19,CASSMSATTYEQYF,TGTGCCAGTAGTATGTCCGCCACAACCTACGAGCAGTACTTC
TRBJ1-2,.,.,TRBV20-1,CSASSENYGYTF,TGCAGTGCTAGCTCAGAGAACTATGGCTACACCTTC
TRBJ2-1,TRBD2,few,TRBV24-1,CATSRTSGGPSSYNEQFF,TGTGCCACCAGTCGGACTAGCGGGGGGCCGAGCTCCTACAATGAGCAGTTCTTC
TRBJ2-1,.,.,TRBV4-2,CASSQSTLSSYNEQFF,TGTGCCAGCAGCCAAAGTACGTTGAGCTCCTACAATGAGCAGTTCTTC
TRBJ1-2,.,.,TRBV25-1,CASSDVRGSYGYTF,TGTGCCAGCAGTGACGTTCGGGGCTCCTATGGCTACACCTTC
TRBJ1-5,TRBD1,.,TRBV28,CASGGQGGFGNQPQHF,TGTGCCAGCGGAGGCCAGGGGGGTTTCGGCAATCAGCCCCAGCATTTT
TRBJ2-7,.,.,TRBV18,CASSPFDWEYNEQYF,TGTGCCAGCTCACCATTTGACTGGGAGTACAATGAGCAGTACTTC
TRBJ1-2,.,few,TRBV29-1,CSVRDGSDYGYTF,TGCAGCGTTCGGGACGGATCTGACTATGGCTACACCTTC
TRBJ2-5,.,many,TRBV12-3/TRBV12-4,CASSSRETQYF,TGTGCCAGCAGCTCGCGAGAGACCCAGTACTTC
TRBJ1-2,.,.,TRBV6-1,CASSELVGYGYTF,TGTGCCAGCAGTGAATTAGTGGGCTATGGCTACACCTTC
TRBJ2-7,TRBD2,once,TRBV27,CADSLAGGLNEQYF,TGTGCCGACAGTTTGGCGGGGGGGCTGAACGAGCAGTACTTC
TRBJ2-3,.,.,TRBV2,CASSGNSSTDTQYF,TGTGCCAGCAGCGGAAACTCGAGCACAGATACGCAGTATTTT
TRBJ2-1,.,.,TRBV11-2,CASRRPVGDEYNEQFF,TGTGCCAGCAGACGACCCGTGGGGGACGAATACAATGAGCAGTTCTTC
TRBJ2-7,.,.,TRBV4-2,CASSQEGRNFYNEQYF,TGTGCCAGCAGCCAAGAGGGACGGAACTTCTACAATGAGCAGTACTTC
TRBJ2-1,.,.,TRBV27,CASDGGHEQFF,TGTGCCAGCGATGGGGGCCATGAGCAGTTCTTC
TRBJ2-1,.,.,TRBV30,CAWNGGSYNEQFF,TGTGCCTGGAACGGCGGGTCCTACAATGAGCAGTTCTTC
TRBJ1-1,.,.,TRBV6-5,CASSYSGVEYTEAFF,TGTGCCAGCAGTTACTCCGGGGTAGAGTACACTGAAGCTTTCTTT
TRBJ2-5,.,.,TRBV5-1,CASSLVDPETQYF,TGCGCCAGCAGCTTGGTAGACCCAGAGACCCAGTACTTC
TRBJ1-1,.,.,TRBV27,CASSTLGGGVAFF,TGTGCCAGCAGTACCCTCGGCGGAGGTGTAGCTTTCTTT
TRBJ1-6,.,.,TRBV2,CASRGTKSPLHF,TGTGCCAGCAGGGGGACCAAATCACCCCTCCACTTT
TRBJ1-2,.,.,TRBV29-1,CSVEGIRGYTF,TGCAGCGTTGAGGGGATTCGAGGCTACACCTTC
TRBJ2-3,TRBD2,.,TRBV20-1,CSARDGIAGDTQYF,TGCAGTGCTAGAGATGGGATAGCGGGAGATACGCAGTATTTT
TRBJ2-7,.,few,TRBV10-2,CASSEIAAGRYEQYF,TGCGCCAGCAGTGAGATAGCCGCGGGACGATACGAGCAGTACTTC
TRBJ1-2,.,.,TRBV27,CATQDLGGYTF,TGTGCCACCCAAGATTTGGGTGGCTACACCTTC
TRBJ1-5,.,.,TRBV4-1,CASSQEARDNQPQHF,TGCGCCAGCAGCCAAGAGGCCAGGGACAATCAGCCCCAGCATTTT